Presented here are 19 T cell receptor beta chains from one specimen sequenced in a study of T cell responses to AZD1222 COVID-19 vaccine. Here immunoSEQ multiplex PCR was the method, and the copy in TCRdb shows in-frame clones only, minus some. The sample shows 200,000 or so clones, approximately 90% of them seen only once. Specimen: peripheral blood, collected on day 0 of AZD1222 vaccination. Receptors originate from an adult in good health.

The V call is TRBV27, the J call TRBJ2-7; D uncertain. With 6 bases removed from V and 5 bases from J, the gap between germline ends came to 29 bases. CDR3 size: 18 residues. The V gene's germline CDR1 is MNHEY and CDR2 SMNVEV (reference sequence). Here the CDR3 reads CASRPNPTTSGVVDEQYF. The CDR3 DNA is TGTGCCAGCAGGCCCAATCCCACGACTTCGGGCGTCGTCGACGAGCAGTACTTC.

J is TRBJ1-3 and V is TRBV29-1; TRBD1 agrees at 8 bases. The J segment lost 2 bases and the V segment lost 7 bases, leaving 4 bases of the junction unmatched. The CDR3 contains 13 residues. Germline V gene data show CDR1 as SQVTM and CDR2 as ANQGSEA. The CDR3 nucleotides are TGCAGCGGGACAGGGAAGGCTGGAAACACCATATATTTT. It yields the protein CSGTGKAGNTIYF.

The rearrangement joins TRBV11-2 to TRBJ2-2; possibly TRBD2 for D (5 bases). V was clipped by 3 bases and J by 0 bases, with 5 bases between them. Germline V CDR1 and CDR2: SGHAT, FQNNGV. This CDR3 is 14 amino acids long. The DNA of the CDR3 is TGTGCCAGCAGCTTGCGGGCGAACACCGGGGAGCTGTTTTTT. It translates to CASSLRANTGELFF.

With regard to this clone: The CDR3 does not end in the conserved phenylalanine or tryptophan, so this is likely a read error. Because the CDR3's place on the DNA is in doubt, the DNA is left out and the CDR3 is given as listed by TCRdb. The CDR3 protein is CASSLAQGSGGDY. The chain employs TRBV7-2 and TRBJ2-7; TRBD2 was called by the table and not checked on the DNA. Germline V CDR1 and CDR2: SGHTA, FQGNSA. The CDR3 is 13 amino acids long, termini counted.

The rearrangement links TRBV7-2 to TRBJ2-2; 8 nucleotides match TRBD2. Looked up from germline, CDR1 is SGHTA and CDR2 is FQGNSA. Unmatched junction bases numbered 8, after V lost 8 bases and J lost 6 bases. This CDR3 spans 14 amino acids. The CDR3 loop is CASGRGREAGELFF. DNA for the CDR3: TGTGCCAGCGGCCGTGGGCGGGAGGCCGGGGAGCTGTTTTTT.

The rearrangement links TRBV5-1 to TRBJ2-2; 8 bases are a match to TRBD2. Germline lookup yields CDR1 SGHRS and CDR2 YFSETQ. The CDR3 consists of 15 residues. V shed 5 bases, J shed 5 bases, and the junction held 8 bases outside the gene matches. The CDR3 sequence is CASSSHSGTTGELFF. The CDR3 coding sequence is TGCGCCAGCAGTTCACATAGCGGGACTACCGGGGAGCTGTTTTTT.

The chain recombines TRBV28 with TRBJ2-5; TRBD1 matches at 10 bases. With V trimmed by 5 bases and J by 5 bases, 14 bases remained unmatched. The CDR3 extends over 17 amino acids. Germline V gene lookup returns CDR1 MDHEN and CDR2 SYDVKM. In DNA form, the CDR3 reads TGTGCCAGCAGTCCCGCCGGGACAGGGGCGCCCTACGAGACCCAGTACTTC. It specifies CASSPAGTGAPYETQYF.

The V gene is TRBV5-4, the J gene TRBJ2-3, with 9 bases aligning to TRBD1. The CDR3 contains 14 residues. With 2 bases clipped from V and 5 bases from J, the junction kept 3 bases outside the gene matches. Germline values: CDR1 SGHNT, CDR2 YYREEE (reference sequence). Written as DNA, the CDR3 is TGTGCCAGCAGCTTACAGGGGGCGGGAGATACGCAGTATTTT. It yields the protein CASSLQGAGDTQYF. Complete variable domain (other parts from reference TRBV5-4 and TRBJ2-3): ETGVTQSPTHLIKTRGQQVTLRCSSQSGHNTVSWYQQALGQGPQFIFQYYREEENGRGNFPPRFSGLQFPNYSSELNVNALELDDSALYLCASSLQGAGDTQYFGPGTRLTVL.

As for this clone: Other nucleotide sequences in the sample specify the same CDR3. V is TRBV5-1 and J is TRBJ2-5; D perhaps matches TRBD2 (6 bases). CDR1 SGHRS and CDR2 YFSETQ come from the germline V gene. Trimming removed 0 bases from V and 1 base from J, with 7 bases in between. This CDR3 is 14 amino acids long. CDR3 nucleotide sequence: TGCGCCAGCAGCTTGGCCGGGGGCCAAGAGACCCAGTACTTC. Its protein product is CASSLAGGQETQYF.

This chain connects TRBV9 to TRBJ2-1; TRBD2 matches at 10 bases. The V gene end was trimmed by 4 bases and the J gene end by 8 bases; junction bases not matched to a gene: 9. There are 15 residues in the CDR3. Germline-derived CDR1 and CDR2 are SGDLS and YYNGEE. CDR3 nucleotide sequence: TGTGCCAGCAGCCCCTTTAGCGGGGGGCGGTATGAGCAGTTCTTC. Its protein is CASSPFSGGRYEQFF.

The chain recombines TRBV29-1 with TRBJ1-3, with 8 positions matching TRBD1. V gave up 4 bases and J gave up 0 bases; unmatched junction bases: 5. This CDR3 has 15 amino acids. The V gene's germline CDR1 is SQVTM and CDR2 ANQGSEA. CDR3 in amino acids: CSVGQGSDSGNTIYF. CDR3 nucleotides: TGCAGCGTTGGACAGGGGTCGGACTCTGGAAACACCATATATTTT.

V is TRBV7-2 and J is TRBJ2-1; 13 nucleotides agree with TRBD2. This CDR3 has 15 residues. V dropped 4 bases and J dropped 15; count of bases not matched to a gene: 12. Germline V gene sequence: CDR1 SGHTA, CDR2 FQGNSA. For the CDR3, the DNA is TGTGCCAGCAGCTCTACTAGCGGGGGGGCCCGCGGGCCGTTCTTC. Protein sequence: CASSSTSGGARGPFF. Combining the CDR3 with reference TRBV7-2 and TRBJ2-1 gives the whole variable domain GAGVSQSPSNKVTEKGKDVELRCDPISGHTALYWYRQSLGQGLEFLIYFQGNSAPDKSGLPSDRFSAERTGGSVSTLTIQRTQQEDSAVYLCASSSTSGGARGPFFGPGTRLTVL.

The rearrangement joins TRBV10-3 to TRBJ1-2, with TRBD1 as a possible D gene (6 bases). Deletions cut 5 bases from V and 3 bases from J, with 7 bases between. Germline CDR1 and CDR2: ENHRY and SYGVKD. This CDR3 comprises 12 residues. CDR3 residues: CAISRTDYGYTF. CDR3 nucleotides: TGTGCCATCAGTCGGACAGACTATGGCTACACCTTC.

The CDR3 DNA is TGCGCCAGCAGCTTGGTAGGAGGGTGGGATTCACCCCTCCACTTT. Its translation is CASSLVGGWDSPLHF. The chain joins TRBV5-1 to TRBJ1-6; D is unresolved. Trimming removed 0 bases at V and 8 bases at J, with 12 bases between. The CDR3 consists of 15 residues. Germline CDR1 reads SGHRS; CDR2 reads YFSETQ.

There are a few counts of this clone. The J gene is TRBJ1-3, the V gene TRBV5-1; D is unclear. V shed 0 bases and J shed 2 bases, with 6 bases lying between them. The CDR3 consists of 14 residues. Germline V gene sequence: CDR1 SGHRS, CDR2 YFSETQ. The CDR3 reads CASSLGDTGNTIYF. CDR3 nucleotides: TGCGCCAGCAGCTTGGGGGATACTGGAAACACCATATATTTT.

The V call is TRBV28, the J call TRBJ2-5, with TRBD1 matching 10 bases. The CDR3 has 14 amino acids. CDR1 and CDR2 (germline): MDHEN, SYDVKM. The V and J ends lost 7 bases and 5 bases, in that order; junction bases with no gene match: 7. Here the CDR3 DNA reads TGTGCCAGCAAGGACAGGGGGGGCCGGGAGACCCAGTACTTC. It specifies CASKDRGGRETQYF.

The CDR3 DNA follows: TGTGCCAGCAGACAGGGGGTGGGTCAGCCCCAGCATTTT. This encodes CASRQGVGQPQHF. This sequence joins TRBV6-5 and TRBJ1-5, with 8 bases that match TRBD1. CDR1 MNHEY and CDR2 SVGAGI come from the germline V gene. V shed 6 bases, J shed 6 bases, and the junction held 4 bases outside the gene matches. This CDR3 spans 13 amino acids.

The V gene is TRBV9, the J gene TRBJ1-5; D is unclear. V gave up 8 bases and J gave up 4 bases, with 10 bases separating them. Germline CDR1 SGDLS, CDR2 YYNGEE. The CDR3 contains 12 residues. The CDR3 DNA reads TGTGCCAGTGGCCCCGCAAATCAGCCCCAGCATTTT. It specifies CASGPANQPQHF. The full variable domain, in which reference TRBV9 and TRBJ1-5 provide the parts outside the CDR3, is DSGVTQTPKHLITATGQRVTLRCSPRSGDLSVYWYQQSLDQGLQFLIQYYNGEERAKGNILERFSAQQFPDLHSELNLSSLELGDSALYFCASGPANQPQHFGDGTRLSIL.

This chain links TRBV7-2 with TRBJ2-5; D unresolved. CDR1 SGHTA and CDR2 FQGNSA come from the germline V gene. V was shortened by 4 bases and J by 5 bases, with 8 bases between the two germline ends. The CDR3 contains 12 residues. The chain's CDR3 is CASSSPGETQYF. In DNA, the CDR3 is TGTGCCAGCAGCTCCCCTGGGGAGACCCAGTACTTC.